Given below is one T cell receptor (beta chain) in context. The data were obtained in a study of blood T cell repertoires in COVID-19. Study overall: The analysed material was cDNA or gDNA that came from T cells, B-cell-depleted T cells, or PBMCs.

In the original processing: The assay estimated nucleated cells by amplifying reference gene primers. The table came from immunoSEQ multiplex PCR; TCRdb's copy has only in-frame clones and leaves some out. From that table come the V and J calls and clone size; the DNA was used to work out D and trimming. The table shows about 190,000 clones, with around 91% occurring only once. Sequenced input: peripheral blood. The origin of this receptor is a man aged 50 to 60 with acute or convalescent COVID-19.

The CDR3 DNA follows: TGTGCCAGCAGCTCAGTGCGGCGTAATGAAAAACTGTTTTTT. This codes for CASSSVRRNEKLFF. This chain connects TRBV28 to TRBJ1-4; D is undetermined. Trimming shortened V by 6 bases and J by 4 bases, and 12 bases separated the two germline ends. The CDR3 is 14 residues long. Germline loops: CDR1 MDHEN, CDR2 SYDVKM. The whole variable domain, filled in from reference TRBV28 and TRBJ1-4, reads DVKVTQSSRYLVKRTGEKVFLECVQDMDHENMFWYRQDPGLGLRLIYFSYDVKMKEKGDIPEGYSVSREKKERFSLILESASTNQTSMYLCASSSVRRNEKLFFGSGTQLSVL.